Below, 5 T cell receptor beta chains from the same sample are listed, as sequenced in a study of T cells in Graves' hyperthyroidism and ophthalmopathy. The source material, RNA transcripts, was used to amplify TCR beta CDR3 regions. HTBI primers were the set used in a first-round RT-PCR of the TCR CDR3. TCRdb recomputed calls from the multiplex PCR reads with MiXCR, one row per CDR3 protein. The repertoire holds approximately 430,000 distinct CDR3 sequences, 15% to 18% seen once, with over 12% in the top ten. Sequenced material: blood. These TCRs come from a woman aged 18-29 years with Graves' hyperthyroidism.

This clonotype was seen repeatedly, ten times or more. V gene TRBV11-2 combines with J gene TRBJ1-6, with D uncertain. The length of the CDR3 is 16 residues. V gave up 5 bases and J gave up 0 bases, with 11 bases separating them. CDR1 and CDR2 (germline): SGHAT, FQNNGV. CDR3 bases: TGTGCCAGCAGCGGCCTTTTTGGCTCCTATAATTCACCCCTCCACTTT. This translates into CASSGLFGSYNSPLHF.

This clonotype was seen many times. The V gene is TRBV3-1, the J gene TRBJ1-4; 7 bases align to TRBD1. Germline loops: CDR1 LGHDT, CDR2 YNNKEL (reference sequence). This CDR3 is built from 16 residues. J was trimmed by 8 bases and V by 4 bases; bases with no gene match: 13. The CDR3 nucleotides are TGTGCCAGCAGCCGGGGCCTTACTCAACAGGGGGAAAAACTGTTTTTT. Translated: CASSRGLTQQGEKLFF.

This clonotype occurred many times. The genes are TRBV2 and TRBJ1-6; no clear D. V was clipped by 5 bases and J by 5 bases, with 7 bases between them. Germline CDR1 is SNHLY and CDR2 is FYNNEI. The CDR3 contains 13 residues. The CDR3 nucleotides read TGTGCCAGCAGTCGGGGTAATAATTCACCCCTCCACTTT. Its translation: CASSRGNNSPLHF.

About this clonotype itself: It may be a read error: a sequence one base away is much more abundant. The chain is built from TRBV27 and TRBJ1-4; 7 bases align to TRBD1. This CDR3 region has 14 residues. Germline V gives CDR1 MNHEY, CDR2 SMNVEV (reference sequence). After removal of 4 bases from V and 7 bases from J, the junction contained 6 bases not matched to a gene. DNA of the CDR3: TGTGCCAGCAGTTCGGGGACAGCGGTTGAAAAACTGTTTTTT. Its translation: CASSSGTAVEKLFF.

This clonotype was recorded at least ten times. This chain uses TRBV3-1 with TRBJ2-2; 8 bases are shared with TRBD1. Germline CDR1 reads LGHDT; CDR2 reads YNNKEL (reference sequence). The CDR3 spans 15 residues. The junction had 4 bases not matched to a gene; V was cut back by 3 bases and J by 4 bases. This chain's CDR3 is CASSHQGAGTGELFF. The DNA for the CDR3 is TGTGCCAGCAGCCATCAGGGGGCGGGCACCGGGGAGCTGTTTTTT.